What follows are 15 T cell receptor beta chains derived from one specimen sequenced in a study of cytomegalovirus exposure and HLA in healthy donors. A multiplex PCR was run with 60 Vbeta primers and 13 Jbeta primers. The repertoire was sequenced with immunoSEQ multiplex PCR; TCRdb's copy has only in-frame clones and lacks some. The sample has around 150,000 clones, about 80% seen once. Sequencing used PBMCs. Receptor source: a male donor in good health and CMV-seronegative.

The chain is built from TRBV6-5 and TRBJ1-4; no clear D. Germline CDR1 and CDR2: MNHEY and SVGAGI. The CDR3 consists of 15 residues. V lost 6 bases and J 1 base, leaving 12 bases between the germline ends. CDR3 residues: CASRKAGGTNEKLFF. The CDR3 DNA is TGTGCCAGCAGAAAGGCTGGAGGAACTAATGAAAAACTGTTTTTT.

The V call is TRBV7-3, the J call TRBJ1-1; 9 positions agree with TRBD1. Germline CDR1 SGHTA, CDR2 FQGTGA. This CDR3 is 15 amino acids long. The junction had 11 bases not matched to a gene; V was cut back by 4 bases and J by 8 bases. CDR3 loop: CASSSSPKQGAEAFF. The CDR3 nucleotides are TGTGCCAGCAGCTCCTCGCCAAAACAGGGGGCCGAAGCTTTCTTT.

J is TRBJ2-2 and V is TRBV7-6, with no clear D. The CDR3 spans 13 residues. Per the germline V gene, CDR1 is SGHVS and CDR2 is FNYEAQ. Trimming removed 5 bases at V and 7 bases at J, with 11 bases between. CDR3 protein: CASSLDTVGELFF. The CDR3 nucleotides are TGTGCCAGCAGCCTTGACACGGTCGGGGAGCTGTTTTTT.

The chain uses TRBV18 and TRBJ2-7; TRBD2 matches at 15 bases. The CDR3 has 15 residues. Germline V gives CDR1 KGHSH, CDR2 LQKENI. V lost 4 bases, J lost 7 bases, and 5 bases stayed unmatched. The CDR3, as DNA: TGTGCCAGCTCACGGACTAGCGGGGGGGCGGAGGAGCAGTACTTC. Its protein product is CASSRTSGGAEEQYF.

This sequence joins TRBV4-3 and TRBJ2-6, with 11 bases aligning to TRBD2. The CDR3 length is 21 residues. Per the germline V gene, CDR1 is LGHNA and CDR2 is YSLEER. The V segment lost 0 bases and the J segment 0 bases; nucleotides outside the gene matches: 10. CDR3 sequence: CASSQEVPLAGGISGANVLTF. DNA for the CDR3: TGCGCCAGCAGCCAAGAGGTCCCGCTAGCGGGGGGAATCTCTGGGGCCAACGTCCTGACTTTC.

The rearrangement links TRBV27 to TRBJ1-1, with unresolved D. V was pared by 4 bases and J by 3 bases, with 9 bases between. Germline CDR1 is MNHEY and CDR2 is SMNVEV (reference sequence). The CDR3 runs to 13 residues. The DNA for the CDR3 is TGTGCCAGCAGTTCCCCTAGATACACTGAAGCTTTCTTT. It codes for CASSSPRYTEAFF.

This chain uses TRBV6-1 with TRBJ2-1, with D possibly being TRBD1 (6 bases). In germline, CDR1 is MNHNS, CDR2 SASEGT. V was pared by 5 bases and J by 12 bases, with 11 bases between. The CDR3 extends over 11 amino acids. Here the CDR3 reads CASSPGVGQFF. CDR3 nucleotide sequence: TGTGCCAGCAGTCCAGGGGTTGGGCAGTTCTTC.

The chain employs TRBV19 and TRBJ1-5; D uncertain. The CDR3 sequence is 13 residues long. Trimming left V 4 bases short and J 7 bases short, with 11 bases between. CDR1 and CDR2 from the germline V gene are LNHDA and SQIVND (reference sequence). CDR3 sequence (DNA): TGTGCCAGTAGTACCGGGGTCGGACAGCCCCAGCATTTT. Translating gives CASSTGVGQPQHF.

V gene TRBV19 combines with J gene TRBJ2-2, with 11 nucleotides matching TRBD1. V dropped 5 bases and J dropped 4; count of bases not matched to a gene: 0. The CDR3 spans 14 residues. Germline CDR1 and CDR2: LNHDA and SQIVND (reference sequence). In DNA form, the CDR3 reads TGTGCCAGTAGTGGGACAGGGGGCACCGGGGAGCTGTTTTTT. Translating it yields CASSGTGGTGELFF.

As regards this clone: Different DNA sequences within this sample yield the same CDR3. The rearrangement joins TRBV2 to TRBJ1-4; 11 nucleotides align to TRBD1. The ends lost 5 bases at V and 8 bases at J; junction bases unmatched: 4. Germline-derived CDR1 and CDR2 are SNHLY and FYNNEI. The CDR3 spans 14 residues. The CDR3 coding sequence is TGTGCCAGCAGTAGGGACAGGGGGGAGGAAAAACTGTTTTTT. Its translation: CASSRDRGEEKLFF.

This rearrangement joins TRBV5-1 to TRBJ2-5; possibly TRBD2 for D (6 bases). Germline loops: CDR1 SGHRS, CDR2 YFSETQ. The CDR3 runs to 13 residues. V was shortened by 4 bases and J by 5 bases, with 12 bases between the two germline ends. CDR3 region: CASSRAGGETQYF. DNA of the CDR3: TGCGCCAGCAGCCGAGCGGGTGGGGAGACCCAGTACTTC.

V usage is TRBV4-3 and J usage is TRBJ2-2; 9 nucleotides agree with TRBD1. The length of the CDR3 is 15 residues. Germline CDR1 and CDR2: LGHNA and YSLEER. Trimming at V came to 3 bases and at J to 4 bases, leaving 3 bases not matched to a gene. The CDR3 sequence is CASSHGDRVTGELFF. The CDR3 coding sequence is TGCGCCAGCAGCCACGGGGACAGGGTCACCGGGGAGCTGTTTTTT.

The genes are TRBV20-1 and TRBJ2-7; no firm D call. Germline CDR1 and CDR2: DFQATT and SNEGSKA (reference sequence). CDR3 length: 11 amino acids. With 3 bases removed from V and 3 bases from J, the gap between germline ends came to 6 bases. The CDR3 nucleotides are TGCAGTGCTAGTGCTAACTACGAGCAGTACTTC. Translated: CSASANYEQYF.

The chain links TRBV7-2 to TRBJ2-1; 15 positions agree with TRBD2. From germline, CDR1 is SGHTA and CDR2 FQGNSA. This CDR3 contains 18 residues. V shed 3 bases, J shed 9 bases, and the junction held 12 bases outside the gene matches. The CDR3: CASSFYDGTSGGPGEQFF. The CDR3 DNA follows: TGTGCCAGCAGCTTCTATGACGGGACTAGCGGGGGGCCGGGTGAGCAGTTCTTC.

This chain joins TRBV28 and TRBJ1-1; 7 bases map to TRBD1. The CDR3 spans 14 residues. The junction had 6 bases not matched to a gene; V was cut back by 3 bases and J by 5 bases. From germline, CDR1 is MDHEN and CDR2 SYDVKM. The CDR3, as DNA: TGTGCCAGCAGTTTGATCCCAGGGGGTACTGAAGCTTTCTTT. Its translation is CASSLIPGGTEAFF.